The 3 T cell receptor beta chains listed next were all sequenced from one sample in a study of blood T cell repertoires in COVID-19. Method: immunoSEQ multiplex PCR; TCRdb's copy keeps in-frame clones and lacks some. The sample lists about 310,000 clones, about 90% seen once, with over 3.5% in the top ten. The sample comprised PBMCs or T cells enriched from blood (not recorded which). The receptor set was obtained from a woman aged 18-29 years with acute COVID-19.

The rearrangement joins TRBV11-2 to TRBJ2-1, with 9 bases lining up with TRBD2. With 5 bases clipped from V and 4 bases from J, the junction kept 6 bases outside the gene matches. This CDR3 contains 15 residues. Germline loops: CDR1 SGHAT, CDR2 FQNNGV. The CDR3 reads CASSNGTSRYNEQFF. CDR3 bases: TGTGCCAGCAGCAACGGGACTAGCAGATACAATGAGCAGTTCTTC.

This chain connects TRBV6-6 to TRBJ1-1; the match to TRBD1 covers 10 bases. Germline assignment: CDR1 MNHNY and CDR2 SVGAGI (reference sequence). V lost 8 bases and J lost 4; bases outside the gene matches: 7. The CDR3 extends over 14 amino acids. CDR3 nucleotides: TGTGCCAGCCCCCGGACAGGGGGTGGCACTGAAGCTTTCTTT. This encodes CASPRTGGGTEAFF.

V usage is TRBV5-1 and J usage is TRBJ1-2; the match to TRBD1 covers 7 bases. The CDR3 is made up of 12 amino acids. Losses at the gene ends were 4 bases for V and 6 bases for J; bases not matched to a gene: 3. In germline, CDR1 is SGHRS, CDR2 YFSETQ. For the CDR3, the DNA is TGCGCCAGCAGCCCAACAGGGGATGGCTACACCTTC. It codes for CASSPTGDGYTF.